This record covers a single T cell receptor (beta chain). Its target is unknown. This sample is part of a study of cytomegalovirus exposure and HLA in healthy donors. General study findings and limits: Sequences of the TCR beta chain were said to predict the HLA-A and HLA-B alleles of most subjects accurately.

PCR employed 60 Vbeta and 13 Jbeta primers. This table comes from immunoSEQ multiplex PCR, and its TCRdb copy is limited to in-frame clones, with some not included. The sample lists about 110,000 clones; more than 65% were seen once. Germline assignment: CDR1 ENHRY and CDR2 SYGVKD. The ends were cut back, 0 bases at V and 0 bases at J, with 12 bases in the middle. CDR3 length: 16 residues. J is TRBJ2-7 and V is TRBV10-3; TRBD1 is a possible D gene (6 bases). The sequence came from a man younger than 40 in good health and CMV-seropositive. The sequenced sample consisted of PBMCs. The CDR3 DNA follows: TGTGCCATCAGTGAGTCGGCAGGGGCTTCCTCCTACGAGCAGTACTTC. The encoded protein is CAISESAGASSYEQYF.